These T cell receptor beta chains were read from a single sample in a study of regulatory T cells in long-lasting Graves disease. TCRdb itself ran the multiplex PCR reads through MiXCR, one entry per CDR3 protein. The data contain 380,000 or so distinct CDR3 sequences, 15% to 20% of them singletons. These data are also associated with another study on T cells in Graves' hyperthyroidism and ophthalmopathy.

The sample was peripheral blood mononuclear cells (PBMCs), taken at new diagnosis, from a patient treated with antithyroid drugs. These receptors came from a young woman with Graves disease. Each CDR3 is given without its conserved first and last residue. The order of the fields is J gene, V gene, clone size, D gene, CDR3 protein. The D gene is left open where the match is weak. Size tells how often a clone was seen (once, few, many) or the class of an expanded clone, and some rows leave it out.

>TRBJ2-7|TRBV28|few|NA
ASSLGRFGEQY
>TRBJ2-7|TRBV30|many|NA
AWSPGITYEQY
>TRBJ2-5|TRBV28|many|NA
ASSGGLPGGTQY
>TRBJ2-1|TRBV19|few|NA
ASSISEAEEQF
>TRBJ1-2|TRBV2|NA|TRBD1
ASSLGDRGRTRYGYT
>TRBJ1-1|TRBV5-1|many|TRBD1
ASSSTGDMNTEAF
>TRBJ2-2|TRBV7-9|many|TRBD2
ASSLTSGSDDGELF
>TRBJ2-2|TRBV6-1|many|TRBD2
ASSEVGGTSGRITGELF
>TRBJ1-1|TRBV30|many|NA
AWSVMGAEAF
>TRBJ2-7|TRBV19|many|NA
ASSMAPQAYEQY
>TRBJ2-1|TRBV28|many|TRBD2
ASSLLAGSLSHEQF